This T cell receptor (beta chain) was sequenced in a study of glioma-infiltrating T cells. The CDR3 has 15 residues. The germline V gene has CDR1 SGHTA and CDR2 FQGNSA. V was cut by 5 bases and J by 4 bases, with 14 bases left in between. Comment on this clonotype: Antigen: not known.

Study-wide points: Gliomas, especially low-grade, showed above-expected tissue-blood divergence; non-neoplastic patients showed below.

TCR alpha and beta CDR3 regions were amplified from RNA using iRepertoire nested multiplex PCR. One-step reverse transcription and amplification started from approximately 100-400 ng of tissue mRNA or PBMC total RNA. A single record per CDR3 protein comes from TCRdb applying MiXCR to the multiplex PCR reads. The sample lists over 100,000 distinct CDR3 sequences, 25% to 30% occurring once. The chain links TRBV7-2 to TRBJ2-2; no definite D call. The sequenced material came from glioma tissue, nonneoplastic brain tissue, or PBMCs (not recorded which). This TCR derives from a human donor with low-grade glioma or glioblastoma, undergoing nonglioma brain surgery, or in good health (not recorded which). The CDR3 protein is CASSPRSLLTGELFF. CDR3 DNA sequence: TGTGCCAGCAGCCCCCGAAGCCTCCTCACCGGGGAGCTGTTTTTT.